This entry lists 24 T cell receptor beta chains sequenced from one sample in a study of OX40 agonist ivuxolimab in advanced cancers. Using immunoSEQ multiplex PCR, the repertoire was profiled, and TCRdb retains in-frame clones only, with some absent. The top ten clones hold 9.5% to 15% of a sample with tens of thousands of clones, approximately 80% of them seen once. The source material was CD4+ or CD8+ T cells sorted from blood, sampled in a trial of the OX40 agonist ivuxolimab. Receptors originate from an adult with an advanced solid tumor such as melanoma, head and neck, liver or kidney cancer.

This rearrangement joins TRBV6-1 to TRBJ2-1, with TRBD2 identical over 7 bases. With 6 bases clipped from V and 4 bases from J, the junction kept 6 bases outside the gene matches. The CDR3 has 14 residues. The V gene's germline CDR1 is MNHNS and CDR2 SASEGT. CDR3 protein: CASRERGAYNEQFF. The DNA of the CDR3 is TGTGCCAGCAGGGAGCGGGGCGCTTACAATGAGCAGTTCTTC.

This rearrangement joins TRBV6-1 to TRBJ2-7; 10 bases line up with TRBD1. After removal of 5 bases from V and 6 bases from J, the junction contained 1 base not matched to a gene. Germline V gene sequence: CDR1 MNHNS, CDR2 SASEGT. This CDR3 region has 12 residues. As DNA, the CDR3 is TGTGCCAGCAGTTGGGACAGGGGCGAGCAGTACGTC. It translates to CASSWDRGEQYV.

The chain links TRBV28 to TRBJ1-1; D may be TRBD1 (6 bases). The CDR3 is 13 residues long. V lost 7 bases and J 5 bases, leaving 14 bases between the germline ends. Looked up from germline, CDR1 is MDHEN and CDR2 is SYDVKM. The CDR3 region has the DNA TGTGCCAGCAAGGTAGGGGGGCGGACTGAAGCTTTCTTT. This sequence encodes CASKVGGRTEAFF.

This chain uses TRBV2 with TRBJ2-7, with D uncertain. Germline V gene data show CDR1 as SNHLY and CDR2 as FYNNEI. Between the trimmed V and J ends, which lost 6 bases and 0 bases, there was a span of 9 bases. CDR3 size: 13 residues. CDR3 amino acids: CASRTSFSYEQYF. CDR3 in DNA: TGTGCCAGCAGGACCTCCTTCTCCTACGAGCAGTACTTC.

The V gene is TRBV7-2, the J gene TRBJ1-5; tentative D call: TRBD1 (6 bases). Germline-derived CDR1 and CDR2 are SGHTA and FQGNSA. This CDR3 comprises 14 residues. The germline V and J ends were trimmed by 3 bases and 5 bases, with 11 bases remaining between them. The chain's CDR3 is CASSFQQGDQPQHF. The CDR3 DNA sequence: TGTGCCAGCAGCTTCCAACAGGGCGATCAGCCCCAGCATTTT.

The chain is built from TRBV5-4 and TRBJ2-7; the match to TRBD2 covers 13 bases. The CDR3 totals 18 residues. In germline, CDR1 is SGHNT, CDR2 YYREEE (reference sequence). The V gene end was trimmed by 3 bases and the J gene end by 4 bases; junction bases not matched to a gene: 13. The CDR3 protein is CASSSTQWTSGSVYEQYF. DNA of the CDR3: TGTGCCAGCAGCTCCACTCAATGGACTAGCGGGAGCGTTTACGAGCAGTACTTC.

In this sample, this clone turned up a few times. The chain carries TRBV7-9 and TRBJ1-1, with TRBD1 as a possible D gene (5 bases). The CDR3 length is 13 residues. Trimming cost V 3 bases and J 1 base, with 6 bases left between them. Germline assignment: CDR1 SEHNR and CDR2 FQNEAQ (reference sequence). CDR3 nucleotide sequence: TGTGCCAGCAGCTTTCAGGGGAACACTGAAGCTTTCTTT. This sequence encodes CASSFQGNTEAFF.

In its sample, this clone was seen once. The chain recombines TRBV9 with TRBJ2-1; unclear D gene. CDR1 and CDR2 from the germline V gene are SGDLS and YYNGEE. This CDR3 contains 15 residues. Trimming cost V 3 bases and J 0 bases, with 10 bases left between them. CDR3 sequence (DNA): TGTGCCAGCAGCGCCCACCATTCCTCCTACAATGAGCAGTTCTTC. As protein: CASSAHHSSYNEQFF.

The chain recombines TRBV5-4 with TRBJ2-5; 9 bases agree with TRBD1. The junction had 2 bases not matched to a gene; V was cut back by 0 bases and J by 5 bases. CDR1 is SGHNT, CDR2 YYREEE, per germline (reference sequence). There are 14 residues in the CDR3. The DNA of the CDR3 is TGTGCCAGCAGCTTGGCGGGGACAGGGGAGACCCAGTACTTC. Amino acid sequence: CASSLAGTGETQYF.

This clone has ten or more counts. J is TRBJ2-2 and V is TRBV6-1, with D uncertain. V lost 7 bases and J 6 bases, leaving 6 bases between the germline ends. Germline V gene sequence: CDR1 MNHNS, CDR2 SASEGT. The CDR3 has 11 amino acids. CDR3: CASNSPGELFF. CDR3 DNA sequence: TGTGCCAGCAATTCTCCCGGGGAGCTGTTTTTT.

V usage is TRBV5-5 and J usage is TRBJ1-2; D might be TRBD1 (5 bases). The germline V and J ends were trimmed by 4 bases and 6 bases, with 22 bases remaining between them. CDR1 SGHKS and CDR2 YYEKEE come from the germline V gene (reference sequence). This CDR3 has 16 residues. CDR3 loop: CASSQKTTGEINGYTF. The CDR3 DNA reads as TGTGCCAGCAGCCAAAAAACGACGGGGGAAATCAATGGCTACACCTTC.

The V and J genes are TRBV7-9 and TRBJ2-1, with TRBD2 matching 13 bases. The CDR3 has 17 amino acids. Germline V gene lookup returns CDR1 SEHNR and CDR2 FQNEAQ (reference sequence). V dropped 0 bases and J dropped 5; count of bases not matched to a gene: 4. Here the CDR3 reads CASSLAVGLAGNNEQFF. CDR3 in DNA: TGTGCCAGCAGCTTAGCAGTGGGACTAGCGGGAAACAATGAGCAGTTCTTC. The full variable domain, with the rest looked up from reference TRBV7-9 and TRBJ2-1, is DTGVSQNPRHKITKRGQNVTFRCDPISEHNRLYWYRQTLGQGPEFLTYFQNEAQLEKSRLLSDRFSAERPKGSFSTLEIQRTEQGDSAMYLCASSLAVGLAGNNEQFFGPGTRLTVL.

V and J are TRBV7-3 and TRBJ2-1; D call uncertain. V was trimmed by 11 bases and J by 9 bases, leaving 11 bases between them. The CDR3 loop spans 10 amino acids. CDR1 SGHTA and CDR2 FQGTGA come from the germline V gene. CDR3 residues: CAGLLGEQFF. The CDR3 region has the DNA TGTGCCGGCCTATTGGGTGAGCAGTTCTTC.

CDR3 protein: CASSLAGGNTEAFF. The DNA of the CDR3 is TGTGCCAGCAGCTTAGCTGGGGGGAACACTGAAGCTTTCTTT. This chain joins TRBV7-6 and TRBJ1-1; D may be TRBD1 (5 bases). Germline assignment: CDR1 SGHVS and CDR2 FNYEAQ. This CDR3 is built from 14 residues. V was clipped by 0 bases and J by 1 base, with 6 bases between them.

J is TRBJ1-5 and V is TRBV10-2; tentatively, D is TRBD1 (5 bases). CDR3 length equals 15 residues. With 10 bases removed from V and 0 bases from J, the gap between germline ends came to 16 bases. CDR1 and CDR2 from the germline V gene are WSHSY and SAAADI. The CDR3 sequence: CAIPLDNYSNQPQHF. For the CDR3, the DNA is TGCGCCATCCCCTTGGACAATTATAGCAATCAGCCCCAGCATTTT.

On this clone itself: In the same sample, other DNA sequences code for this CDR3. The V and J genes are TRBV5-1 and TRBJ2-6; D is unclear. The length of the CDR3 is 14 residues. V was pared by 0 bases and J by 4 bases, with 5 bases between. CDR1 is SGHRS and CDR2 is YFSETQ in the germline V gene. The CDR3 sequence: CASSLGSGANVLTF. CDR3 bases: TGCGCCAGCAGCTTGGGGTCCGGGGCCAACGTCCTGACTTTC.

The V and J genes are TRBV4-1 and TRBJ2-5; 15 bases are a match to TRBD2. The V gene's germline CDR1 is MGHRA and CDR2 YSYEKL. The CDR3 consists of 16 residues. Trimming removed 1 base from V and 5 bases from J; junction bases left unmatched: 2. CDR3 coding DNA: TGCGCCAGCAGCCAAGTGGGACTAGCGGGGGGTGAGACCCAGTACTTC. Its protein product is CASSQVGLAGGETQYF.

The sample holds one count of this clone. The CDR3 loop reads CASSYSAGSGANVLTF. The CDR3, as DNA: TGTGCCAGCAGTTACTCGGCCGGCTCTGGGGCCAACGTCCTGACTTTC. The gene calls are TRBV6-5 and TRBJ2-6, with D hard to call. V was trimmed by 0 bases and J by 0 bases, leaving 6 bases between them. CDR1 and CDR2 from the germline V gene are MNHEY and SVGAGI. The CDR3 length is 16 residues.

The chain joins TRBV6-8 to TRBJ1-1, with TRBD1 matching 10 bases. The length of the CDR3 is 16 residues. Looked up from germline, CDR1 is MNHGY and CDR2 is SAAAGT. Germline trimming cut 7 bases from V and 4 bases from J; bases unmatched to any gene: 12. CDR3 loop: CASTHMRTGGFTEAFF. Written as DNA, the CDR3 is TGTGCCAGCACCCATATGCGGACAGGGGGTTTCACTGAAGCTTTCTTT.

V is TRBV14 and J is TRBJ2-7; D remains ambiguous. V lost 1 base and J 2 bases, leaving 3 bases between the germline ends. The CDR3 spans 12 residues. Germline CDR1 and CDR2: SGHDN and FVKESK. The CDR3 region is CASSQGTYEQYF. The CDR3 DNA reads TGTGCCAGCAGCCAAGGGACCTACGAGCAGTACTTC.

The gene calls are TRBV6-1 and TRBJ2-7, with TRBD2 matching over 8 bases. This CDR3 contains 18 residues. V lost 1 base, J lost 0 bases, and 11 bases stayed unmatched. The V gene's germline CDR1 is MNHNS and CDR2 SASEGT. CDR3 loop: CASSEVPGGPTSSYEQYF. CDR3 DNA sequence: TGTGCCAGCAGTGAAGTCCCGGGAGGGCCTACAAGCTCCTACGAGCAGTACTTC.

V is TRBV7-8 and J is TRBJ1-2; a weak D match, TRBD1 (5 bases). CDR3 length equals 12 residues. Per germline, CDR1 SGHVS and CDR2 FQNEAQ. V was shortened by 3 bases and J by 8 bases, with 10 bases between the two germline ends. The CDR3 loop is CASSFQRDGYTF. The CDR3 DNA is TGTGCCAGCAGCTTCCAGCGGGACGGCTACACCTTC.

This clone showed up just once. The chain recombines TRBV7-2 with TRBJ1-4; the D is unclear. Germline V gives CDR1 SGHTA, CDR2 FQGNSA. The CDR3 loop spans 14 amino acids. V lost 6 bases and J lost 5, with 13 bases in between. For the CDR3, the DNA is TGTGCCAGCAGTTGGGGTGTTGGAAATGAAAAACTGTTTTTT. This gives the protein CASSWGVGNEKLFF.

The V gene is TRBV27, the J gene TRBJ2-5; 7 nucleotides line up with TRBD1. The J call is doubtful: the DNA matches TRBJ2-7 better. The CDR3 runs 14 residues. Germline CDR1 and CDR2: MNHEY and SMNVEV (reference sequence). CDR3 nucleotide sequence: TGTGCCAGCAGTTACGGACAGGAAGACTACGAGCAGTACTTC. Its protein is CASSYGQEDYEQYF.